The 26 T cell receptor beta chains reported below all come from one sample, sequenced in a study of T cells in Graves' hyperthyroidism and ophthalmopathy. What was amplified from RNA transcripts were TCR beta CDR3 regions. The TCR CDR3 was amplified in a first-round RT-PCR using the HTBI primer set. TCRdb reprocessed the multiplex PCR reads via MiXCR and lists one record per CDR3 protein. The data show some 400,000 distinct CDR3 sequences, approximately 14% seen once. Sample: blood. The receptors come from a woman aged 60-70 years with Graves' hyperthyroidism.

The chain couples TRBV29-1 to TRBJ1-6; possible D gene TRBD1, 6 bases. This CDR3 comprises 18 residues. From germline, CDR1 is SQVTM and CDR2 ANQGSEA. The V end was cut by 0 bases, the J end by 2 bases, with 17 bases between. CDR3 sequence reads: CSVEEGGAVVPYNSPLHF. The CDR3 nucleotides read TGCAGCGTTGAAGAGGGGGGGGCCGTAGTACCCTATAATTCACCCCTCCACTTT.

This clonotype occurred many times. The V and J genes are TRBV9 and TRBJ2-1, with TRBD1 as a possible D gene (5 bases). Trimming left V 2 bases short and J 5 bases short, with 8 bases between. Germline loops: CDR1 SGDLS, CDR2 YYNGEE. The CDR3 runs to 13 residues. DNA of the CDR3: TGTGCCAGCAGCGTGGACATTAACAATGAGCAGTTCTTC. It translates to CASSVDINNEQFF.

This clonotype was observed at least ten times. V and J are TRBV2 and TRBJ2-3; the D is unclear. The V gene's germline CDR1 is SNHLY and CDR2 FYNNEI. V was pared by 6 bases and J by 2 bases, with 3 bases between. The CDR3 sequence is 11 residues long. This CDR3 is CASRTTDTQYF. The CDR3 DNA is TGTGCCAGCAGGACCACAGATACGCAGTATTTT. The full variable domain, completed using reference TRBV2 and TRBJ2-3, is EPEVTQTPSHQVTQMGQEVILRCVPISNHLYFYWYRQILGQKVEFLVSFYNNEISEKSEIFDDQFSVERPDGSNFTLKIRSTKLEDSAMYFCASRTTDTQYFGPGTRLTVL.

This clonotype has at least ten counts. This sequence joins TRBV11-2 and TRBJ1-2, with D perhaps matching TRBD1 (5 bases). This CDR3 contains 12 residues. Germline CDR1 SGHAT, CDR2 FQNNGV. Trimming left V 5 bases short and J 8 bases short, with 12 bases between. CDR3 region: CASSTRQWGYTF. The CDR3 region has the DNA TGTGCCAGCAGCACCCGACAGTGGGGCTACACCTTC. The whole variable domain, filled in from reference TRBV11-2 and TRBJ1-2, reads EAGVAQSPRYKIIEKRQSVAFWCNPISGHATLYWYQQILGQGPKLLIQFQNNGVVDDSQLPKDRFSAERLKGVDSTLKIQPAKLEDSAVYLCASSTRQWGYTFGSGTRLTVV.

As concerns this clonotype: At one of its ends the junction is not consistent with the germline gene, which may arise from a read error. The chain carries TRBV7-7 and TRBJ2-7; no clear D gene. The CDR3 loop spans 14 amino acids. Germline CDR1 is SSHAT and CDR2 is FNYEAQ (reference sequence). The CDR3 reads CASSLSEVSYEQYF. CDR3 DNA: TGTGCTAGCAGCTTAAGCGAGGTCAGCTACGAGCAGTACTTC.

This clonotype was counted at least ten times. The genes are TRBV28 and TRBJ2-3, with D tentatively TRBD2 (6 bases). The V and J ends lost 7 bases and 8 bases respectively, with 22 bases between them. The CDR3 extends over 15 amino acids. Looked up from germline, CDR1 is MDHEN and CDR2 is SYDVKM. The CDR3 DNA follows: TGTGCCAGCACCCAAGGTGTCTCTATGCGGGGTACGCAGTATTTT. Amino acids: CASTQGVSMRGTQYF.

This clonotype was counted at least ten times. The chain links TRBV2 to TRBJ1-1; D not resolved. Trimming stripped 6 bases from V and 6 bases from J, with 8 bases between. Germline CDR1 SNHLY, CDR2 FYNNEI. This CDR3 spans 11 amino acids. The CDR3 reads CASRANSEAFF. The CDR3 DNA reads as TGTGCCAGCAGGGCGAATTCTGAAGCTTTCTTT. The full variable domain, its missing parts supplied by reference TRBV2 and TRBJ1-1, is EPEVTQTPSHQVTQMGQEVILRCVPISNHLYFYWYRQILGQKVEFLVSFYNNEISEKSEIFDDQFSVERPDGSNFTLKIRSTKLEDSAMYFCASRANSEAFFGQGTRLTVV.

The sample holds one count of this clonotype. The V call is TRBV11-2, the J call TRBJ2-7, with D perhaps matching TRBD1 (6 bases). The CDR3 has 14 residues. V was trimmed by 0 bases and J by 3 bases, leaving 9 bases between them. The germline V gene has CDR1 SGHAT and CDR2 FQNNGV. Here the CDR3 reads CASSLDAGDYEQYF. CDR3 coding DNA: TGTGCCAGCAGCTTAGACGCAGGGGACTACGAGCAGTACTTC. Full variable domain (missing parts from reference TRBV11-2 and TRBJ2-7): EAGVAQSPRYKIIEKRQSVAFWCNPISGHATLYWYQQILGQGPKLLIQFQNNGVVDDSQLPKDRFSAERLKGVDSTLKIQPAKLEDSAVYLCASSLDAGDYEQYFGPGTRLTVT.

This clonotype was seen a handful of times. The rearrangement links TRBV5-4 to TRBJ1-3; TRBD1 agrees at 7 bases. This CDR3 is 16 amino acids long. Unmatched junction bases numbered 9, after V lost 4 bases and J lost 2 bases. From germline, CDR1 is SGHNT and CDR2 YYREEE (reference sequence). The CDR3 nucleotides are TGTGCCAGCAGCCCGGACTTGACAGGGCCTGGAAACACCATATATTTT. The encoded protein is CASSPDLTGPGNTIYF.

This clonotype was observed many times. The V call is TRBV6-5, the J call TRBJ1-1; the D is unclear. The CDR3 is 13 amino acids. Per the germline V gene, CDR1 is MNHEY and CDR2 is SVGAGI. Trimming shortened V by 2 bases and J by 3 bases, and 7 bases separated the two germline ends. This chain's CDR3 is CASSYGPYTEAFF. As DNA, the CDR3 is TGTGCCAGCAGTTACGGCCCTTACACTGAAGCTTTCTTT.

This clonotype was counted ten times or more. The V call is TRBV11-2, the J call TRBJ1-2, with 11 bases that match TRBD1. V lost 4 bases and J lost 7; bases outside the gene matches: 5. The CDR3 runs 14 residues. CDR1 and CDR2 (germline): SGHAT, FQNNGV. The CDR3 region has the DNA TGTGCCAGCAGCTCCTGGACAGGGGGCTTTGGCTACACCTTC. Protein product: CASSSWTGGFGYTF.

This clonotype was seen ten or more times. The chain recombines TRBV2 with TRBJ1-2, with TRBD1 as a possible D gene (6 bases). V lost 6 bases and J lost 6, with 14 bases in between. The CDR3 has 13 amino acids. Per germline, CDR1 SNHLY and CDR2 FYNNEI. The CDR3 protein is CASRADRLDGYTF. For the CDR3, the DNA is TGTGCCAGCAGGGCGGACAGATTGGATGGCTACACCTTC. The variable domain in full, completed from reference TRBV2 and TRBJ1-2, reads EPEVTQTPSHQVTQMGQEVILRCVPISNHLYFYWYRQILGQKVEFLVSFYNNEISEKSEIFDDQFSVERPDGSNFTLKIRSTKLEDSAMYFCASRADRLDGYTFGSGTRLTVV.

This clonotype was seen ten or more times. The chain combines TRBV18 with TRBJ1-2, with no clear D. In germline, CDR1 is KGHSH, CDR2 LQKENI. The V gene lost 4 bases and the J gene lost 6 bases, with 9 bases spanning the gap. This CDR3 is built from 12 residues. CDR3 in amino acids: CASSRGSDGYTF. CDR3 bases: TGTGCCAGCTCACGCGGGAGTGATGGCTACACCTTC. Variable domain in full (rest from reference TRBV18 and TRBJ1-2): NAGVMQNPRHLVRRRGQEARLRCSPMKGHSHVYWYRQLPEEGLKFMVYLQKENIIDESGMPKERFSAEFPKEGPSILRIQQVVRGDSAAYFCASSRGSDGYTFGSGTRLTVV.

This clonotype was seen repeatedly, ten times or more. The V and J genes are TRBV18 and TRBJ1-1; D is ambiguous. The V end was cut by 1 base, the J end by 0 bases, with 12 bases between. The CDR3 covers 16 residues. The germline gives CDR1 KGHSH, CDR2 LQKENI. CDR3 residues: CASSPLSRNMNTEAFF. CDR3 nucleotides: TGTGCCAGCTCACCACTAAGCAGAAACATGAACACTGAAGCTTTCTTT.

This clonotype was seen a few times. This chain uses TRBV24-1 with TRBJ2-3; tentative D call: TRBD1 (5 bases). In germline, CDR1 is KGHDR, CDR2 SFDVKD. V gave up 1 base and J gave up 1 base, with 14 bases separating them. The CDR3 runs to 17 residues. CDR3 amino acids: CATSDFWAGKGTDTQYF. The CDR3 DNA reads TGTGCCACCAGTGATTTTTGGGCAGGGAAGGGCACAGATACGCAGTATTTT.

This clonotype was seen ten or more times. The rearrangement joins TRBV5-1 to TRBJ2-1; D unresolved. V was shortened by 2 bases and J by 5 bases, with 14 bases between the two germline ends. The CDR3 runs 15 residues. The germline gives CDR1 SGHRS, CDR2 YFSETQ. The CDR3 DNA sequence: TGCGCCAGCAGCTTCGTGCCGGCTCGGGACAATGAGCAGTTCTTC. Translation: CASSFVPARDNEQFF.

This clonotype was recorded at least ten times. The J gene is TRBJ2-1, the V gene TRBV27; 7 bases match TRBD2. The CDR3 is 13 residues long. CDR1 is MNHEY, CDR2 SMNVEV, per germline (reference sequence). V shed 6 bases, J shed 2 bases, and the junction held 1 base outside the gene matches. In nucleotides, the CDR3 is TGTGCCAGCAGGACTAGCACCTACAATGAGCAGTTCTTC. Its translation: CASRTSTYNEQFF.

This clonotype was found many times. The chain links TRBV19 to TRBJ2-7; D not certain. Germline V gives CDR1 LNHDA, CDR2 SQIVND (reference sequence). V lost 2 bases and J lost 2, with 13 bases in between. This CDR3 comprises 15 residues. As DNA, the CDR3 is TGTGCCAGTAGTATATGGGAAGGCCAGGCCTACGAGCAGTACTTC. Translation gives CASSIWEGQAYEQYF.

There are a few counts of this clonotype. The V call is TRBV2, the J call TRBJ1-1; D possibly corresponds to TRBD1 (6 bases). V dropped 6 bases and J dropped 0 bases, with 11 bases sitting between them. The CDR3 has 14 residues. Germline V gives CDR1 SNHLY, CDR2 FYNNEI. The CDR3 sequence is CASRGTGMNTEAFF. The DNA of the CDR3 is TGTGCCAGCAGGGGTACAGGGATGAACACTGAAGCTTTCTTT.

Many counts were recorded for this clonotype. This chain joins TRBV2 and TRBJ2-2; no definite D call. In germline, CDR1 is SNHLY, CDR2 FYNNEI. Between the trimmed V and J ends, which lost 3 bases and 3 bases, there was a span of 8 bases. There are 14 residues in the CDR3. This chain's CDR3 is CASSDTSYTGELFF. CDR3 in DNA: TGTGCCAGCAGTGATACTTCCTACACCGGGGAGCTGTTTTTT.

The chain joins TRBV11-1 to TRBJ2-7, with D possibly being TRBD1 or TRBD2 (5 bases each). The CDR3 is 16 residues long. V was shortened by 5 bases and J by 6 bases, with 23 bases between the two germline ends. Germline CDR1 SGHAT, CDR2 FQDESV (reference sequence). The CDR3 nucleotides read TGTGCCAGCAGCCCTGACCGGGGCTCCCGACGCTCCGAGCAGTACTTC. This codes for CASSPDRGSRRSEQYF. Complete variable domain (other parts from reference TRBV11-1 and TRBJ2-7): EAEVAQSPRYKITEKSQAVAFWCDPISGHATLYWYRQILGQGPELLVQFQDESVVDDSQLPKDRFSAERLKGVDSTLKIQPAELGDSAMYLCASSPDRGSRRSEQYFGPGTRLTVT.

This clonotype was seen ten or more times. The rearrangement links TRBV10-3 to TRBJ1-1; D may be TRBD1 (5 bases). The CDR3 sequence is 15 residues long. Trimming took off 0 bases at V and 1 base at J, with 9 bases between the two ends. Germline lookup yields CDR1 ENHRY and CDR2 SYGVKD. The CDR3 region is CAISESAGQNTEAFF. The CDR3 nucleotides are TGTGCCATCAGTGAGTCGGCAGGGCAGAACACTGAAGCTTTCTTT.

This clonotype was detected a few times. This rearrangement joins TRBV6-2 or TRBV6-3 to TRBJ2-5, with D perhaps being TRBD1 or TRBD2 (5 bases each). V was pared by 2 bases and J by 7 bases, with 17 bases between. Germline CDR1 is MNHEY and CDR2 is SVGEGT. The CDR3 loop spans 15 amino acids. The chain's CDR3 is CASSYGAGNEGTQYF. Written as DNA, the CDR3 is TGTGCCAGCAGTTACGGGGCAGGGAATGAGGGGACCCAGTACTTC.

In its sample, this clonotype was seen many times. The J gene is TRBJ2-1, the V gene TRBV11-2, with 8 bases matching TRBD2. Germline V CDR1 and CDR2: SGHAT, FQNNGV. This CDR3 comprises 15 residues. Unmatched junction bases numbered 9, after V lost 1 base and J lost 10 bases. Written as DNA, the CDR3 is TGTGCCAGCAGCTTAGTATCCAGCGGGAGAAGGGAGCAGTTCTTC. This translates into CASSLVSSGRREQFF.

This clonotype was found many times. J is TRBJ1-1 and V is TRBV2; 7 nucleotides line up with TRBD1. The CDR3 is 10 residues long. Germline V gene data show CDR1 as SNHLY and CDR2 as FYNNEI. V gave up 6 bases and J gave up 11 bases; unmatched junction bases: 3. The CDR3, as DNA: TGTGCCAGCAGGACAGGGTTGGCTTTCTTT. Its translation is CASRTGLAFF. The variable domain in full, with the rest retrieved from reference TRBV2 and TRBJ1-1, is EPEVTQTPSHQVTQMGQEVILRCVPISNHLYFYWYRQILGQKVEFLVSFYNNEISEKSEIFDDQFSVERPDGSNFTLKIRSTKLEDSAMYFCASRTGLAFFGQGTRLTVV.

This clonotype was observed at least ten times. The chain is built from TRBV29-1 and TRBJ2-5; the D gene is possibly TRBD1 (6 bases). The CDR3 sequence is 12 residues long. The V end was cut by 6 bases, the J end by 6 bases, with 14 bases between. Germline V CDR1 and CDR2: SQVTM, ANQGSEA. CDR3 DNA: TGCAGCGTCGGTGGCAGGGGACAGACCCAGTACTTC. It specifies CSVGGRGQTQYF.